Following are 17 T cell receptor beta chains from one sample sequenced in a study of blood T cell repertoires in COVID-19. Only in-frame clones appear in the TCRdb table, and some are missing; sequencing was by immunoSEQ multiplex PCR. This sample has roughly 120,000 clones, with around 90% found just once. The material sequenced was peripheral blood. The receptors originated from a man aged 55 to 70 with COVID-19, enrolled during active disease.

V and J are TRBV7-3 and TRBJ2-1, with D maybe TRBD1 (5 bases). There are 14 residues in the CDR3. V lost 2 bases and J 0 bases, leaving 5 bases between the germline ends. Germline CDR1 and CDR2: SGHTA and FQGTGA. For the CDR3, the DNA is TGTGCCAGCAGCTTAGACAGCTCCTACAATGAGCAGTTCTTC. It encodes CASSLDSSYNEQFF.

The V gene is TRBV11-2, the J gene TRBJ1-1; weak D call: TRBD1 (6 bases). Between the trimmed V and J ends, which lost 3 bases and 4 bases, there was a span of 12 bases. The CDR3 covers 14 residues. The germline V gene has CDR1 SGHAT and CDR2 FQNNGV. The DNA of the CDR3 is TGTGCCAGCAGCTTCGGCAGGGGTGGCACTGAAGCTTTCTTT. Its protein product is CASSFGRGGTEAFF.

The chain employs TRBV6-5 and TRBJ1-1; 9 bases are shared with TRBD1. The CDR3 is 14 residues long. Germline CDR1 reads MNHEY; CDR2 reads SVGAGI. V lost 4 bases and J lost 3; bases outside the gene matches: 3. CDR3 residues: CASSWDRAHTEAFF. The CDR3 DNA is TGTGCCAGCAGTTGGGACAGGGCGCACACTGAAGCTTTCTTT.

This clone was picked up one time. This chain links TRBV11-3 with TRBJ2-1; 11 bases align to TRBD2. This CDR3 region has 16 residues. J lost 3 bases, V lost 5 bases, and 6 bases had no gene match. The germline V gene has CDR1 SGHNT and CDR2 YENEEA. The CDR3 DNA is TGTGCCAGCAGCCCACAGGGACTAGCGGACTACAATGAGCAGTTCTTC. As protein: CASSPQGLADYNEQFF.

This chain uses TRBV7-2 with TRBJ2-3, with a tentative D call TRBD2 (5 bases). Trimming pared 0 bases from V and 7 bases from J, leaving 11 bases between. Germline CDR1 is SGHTA and CDR2 is FQGNSA. The CDR3 consists of 14 residues. CDR3: CASSLALASYTQYF. The CDR3 region has the DNA TGTGCCAGCAGCTTAGCCCTAGCTTCATATACGCAGTATTTT.

The sample holds one count of this clone. This chain uses TRBV29-1 with TRBJ2-1, with D uncertain. The CDR3 spans 14 residues. Germline V gives CDR1 SQVTM, CDR2 ANQGSEA. Trimming removed 5 bases at V and 0 bases at J, with 11 bases between. CDR3: CSVPFGFSYNEQFF. The DNA for the CDR3 is TGCAGCGTTCCCTTCGGGTTCTCCTACAATGAGCAGTTCTTC.

The chain carries TRBV7-8 and TRBJ2-7, with 9 bases matching TRBD2. The CDR3 contains 19 residues. V gave up 2 bases and J gave up 9 bases; unmatched junction bases: 23. Germline-derived CDR1 and CDR2 are SGHVS and FQNEAQ. In nucleotides, the CDR3 is TGTGCCAGCAGCTTATCCCTAGCGGGGCTTCGGCTACGTTCGCACGGGCAGTACTTC. This encodes CASSLSLAGLRLRSHGQYF.

The rearrangement links TRBV24-1 to TRBJ1-1; 10 positions match TRBD1. The CDR3 runs 15 residues. Trimming took 4 bases from V and 2 from J; bases not matched to a gene: 3. The V gene's germline CDR1 is KGHDR and CDR2 SFDVKD. CDR3 loop: CATSDSTGGNTEAFF. DNA for the CDR3: TGTGCCACCAGTGACTCGACAGGGGGCAACACTGAAGCTTTCTTT.

V and J are TRBV9 and TRBJ2-2; 9 nucleotides align to TRBD2. Germline V gives CDR1 SGDLS, CDR2 YYNGEE. Trimming took 2 bases from V and 4 from J; bases not matched to a gene: 6. This CDR3 has 16 residues. In nucleotides, the CDR3 is TGTGCCAGCAGCGTCTTAGCGGGAGAAGGCACCGGGGAGCTGTTTTTT. Its translation is CASSVLAGEGTGELFF.

This sequence joins TRBV3-1 (or the pseudogene TRBV3-2) and TRBJ1-2; maybe TRBD1 (5 bases). Germline lookup yields CDR1 LGHDT and CDR2 YNNKEL (reference sequence). Trimming cost V 2 bases and J 3 bases, with 16 bases left between them. This CDR3 is built from 16 residues. In DNA, the CDR3 is TGTGCCAGCAGCCAACCCGCAGGGAACGGCCACTATGGCTACACCTTC. Translated, it gives CASSQPAGNGHYGYTF.

This rearrangement joins TRBV24-1 to TRBJ1-1; possible D gene TRBD1, 5 bases. Trimming removed 4 bases from V and 3 bases from J, with 14 bases in between. This CDR3 has 15 amino acids. CDR1 and CDR2 from the germline V gene are KGHDR and SFDVKD. CDR3 residues: CATSDSRRGDTEAFF. In DNA, the CDR3 is TGTGCCACCAGTGACAGCCGCCGGGGGGACACTGAAGCTTTCTTT.

The chain carries TRBV7-8 and TRBJ2-5; no definite D call. V was cut by 5 bases and J by 4 bases, with 23 bases left in between. CDR1 and CDR2 (germline): SGHVS, FQNEAQ. This CDR3 has 17 residues. CDR3 coding DNA: TGTGCCAGCAGCCACAAACGGCCCCTCCTGGGCGCAGAGACCCAGTACTTC. Amino acid sequence: CASSHKRPLLGAETQYF. The variable domain in full, with the rest retrieved from reference TRBV7-8 and TRBJ2-5, is GAGVSQSPRYKVAKRGQDVALRCDPISGHVSLFWYQQALGQGPEFLTYFQNEAQLDKSGLPSDRFFAERPEGSVSTLKIQRTQQEDSAVYLCASSHKRPLLGAETQYFGPGTRLLVL.

The chain employs TRBV11-3 and TRBJ2-3; maybe TRBD2 (6 bases). CDR3 length: 14 residues. Germline V gene sequence: CDR1 SGHNT, CDR2 YENEEA. V was clipped by 4 bases and J by 8 bases, with 16 bases between them. The CDR3 DNA reads as TGTGCCAGCAGCTCCCCCCCTAGCGTGGCTACGCAGTATTTT. Its translation: CASSSPPSVATQYF.

The J gene is TRBJ1-2, the V gene TRBV18, with D perhaps matching TRBD1 (5 bases). The CDR3 consists of 15 residues. Trimming removed 6 bases from V and 0 bases from J, with 14 bases in between. In germline, CDR1 is KGHSH, CDR2 LQKENI. Written as DNA, the CDR3 is TGTGCCAGCTCCCTCACCCAGGGTACTAACTATGGCTACACCTTC. This sequence encodes CASSLTQGTNYGYTF.

The V and J genes are TRBV28 and TRBJ2-1; 10 nucleotides match TRBD2. CDR3 length equals 16 residues. Germline CDR1 is MDHEN and CDR2 is SYDVKM. Trimming removed 7 bases from V and 2 bases from J; junction bases left unmatched: 8. DNA for the CDR3: TGTGCCAGCATAATCCGAGCGGGAGGGCCCTACAATGAGCAGTTCTTC. This encodes CASIIRAGGPYNEQFF.

J is TRBJ1-4 and V is TRBV19; D gene ambiguous. This CDR3 spans 11 amino acids. CDR1 is LNHDA, CDR2 SQIVND, per germline (reference sequence). Trimming took off 5 bases at V and 8 bases at J, with 6 bases between the two ends. The CDR3 here is CASSHREKLFF. DNA for the CDR3: TGTGCCAGTAGTCACAGAGAAAAACTGTTTTTT.

V gene TRBV5-1 combines with J gene TRBJ2-5; D possibly corresponds to TRBD2 (5 bases). The CDR3 has 15 amino acids. V lost 9 bases to trimming and J lost 1 base, with 19 bases between them. The V gene's germline CDR1 is SGHRS and CDR2 YFSETQ. In DNA form, the CDR3 reads TGCGCCACCCGCTTGGGAGCGGAGTTCCAAGAGACCCAGTACTTC. Residues: CATRLGAEFQETQYF.